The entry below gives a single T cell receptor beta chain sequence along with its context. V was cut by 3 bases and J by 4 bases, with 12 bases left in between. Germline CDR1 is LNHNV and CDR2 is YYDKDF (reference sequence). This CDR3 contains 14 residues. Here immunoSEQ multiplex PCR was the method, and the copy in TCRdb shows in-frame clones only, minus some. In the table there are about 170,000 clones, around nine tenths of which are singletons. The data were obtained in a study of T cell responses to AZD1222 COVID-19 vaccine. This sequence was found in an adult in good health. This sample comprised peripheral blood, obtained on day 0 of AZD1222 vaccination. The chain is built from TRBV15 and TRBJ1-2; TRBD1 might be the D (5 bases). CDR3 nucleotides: TGTGCCACCAGCAGGTCCAGGGCCGCCTATGGCTACACCTTC. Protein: CATSRSRAAYGYTF.